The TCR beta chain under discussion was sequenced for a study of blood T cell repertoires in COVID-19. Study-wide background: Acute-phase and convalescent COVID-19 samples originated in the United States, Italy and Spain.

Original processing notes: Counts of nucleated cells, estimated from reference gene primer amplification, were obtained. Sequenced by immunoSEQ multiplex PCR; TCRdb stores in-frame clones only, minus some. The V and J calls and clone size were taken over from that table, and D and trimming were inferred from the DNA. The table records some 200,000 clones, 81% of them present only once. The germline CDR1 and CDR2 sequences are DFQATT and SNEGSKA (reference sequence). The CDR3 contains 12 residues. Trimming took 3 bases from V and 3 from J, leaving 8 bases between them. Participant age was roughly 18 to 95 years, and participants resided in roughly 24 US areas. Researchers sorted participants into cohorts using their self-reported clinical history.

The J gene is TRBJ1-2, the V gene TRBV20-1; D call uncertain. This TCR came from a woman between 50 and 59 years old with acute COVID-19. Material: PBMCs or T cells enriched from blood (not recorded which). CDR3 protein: CSASNQDYGYTF. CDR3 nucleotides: TGCAGTGCTAGTAATCAGGACTATGGCTACACCTTC.